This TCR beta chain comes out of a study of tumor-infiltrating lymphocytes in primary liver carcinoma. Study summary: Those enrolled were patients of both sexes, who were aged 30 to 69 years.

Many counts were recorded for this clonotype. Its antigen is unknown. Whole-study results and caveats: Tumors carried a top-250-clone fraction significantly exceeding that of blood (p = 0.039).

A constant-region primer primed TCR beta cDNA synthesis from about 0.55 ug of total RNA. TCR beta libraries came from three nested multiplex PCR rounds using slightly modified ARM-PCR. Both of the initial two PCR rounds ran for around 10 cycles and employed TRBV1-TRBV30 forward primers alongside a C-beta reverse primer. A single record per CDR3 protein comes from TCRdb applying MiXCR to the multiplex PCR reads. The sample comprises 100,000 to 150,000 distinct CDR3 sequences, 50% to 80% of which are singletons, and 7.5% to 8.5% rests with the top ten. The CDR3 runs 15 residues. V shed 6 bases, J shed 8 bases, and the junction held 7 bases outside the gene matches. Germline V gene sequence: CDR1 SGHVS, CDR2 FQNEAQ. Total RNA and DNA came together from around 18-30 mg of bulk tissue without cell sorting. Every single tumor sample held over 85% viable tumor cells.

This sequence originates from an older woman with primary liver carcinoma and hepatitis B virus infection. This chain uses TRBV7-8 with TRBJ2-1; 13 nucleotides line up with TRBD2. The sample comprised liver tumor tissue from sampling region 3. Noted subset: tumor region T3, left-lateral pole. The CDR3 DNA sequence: TGTGCCAGCAGATACGGGACTAGCGGGACTCATGAGCAGTTCTTC. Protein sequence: CASRYGTSGTHEQFF.